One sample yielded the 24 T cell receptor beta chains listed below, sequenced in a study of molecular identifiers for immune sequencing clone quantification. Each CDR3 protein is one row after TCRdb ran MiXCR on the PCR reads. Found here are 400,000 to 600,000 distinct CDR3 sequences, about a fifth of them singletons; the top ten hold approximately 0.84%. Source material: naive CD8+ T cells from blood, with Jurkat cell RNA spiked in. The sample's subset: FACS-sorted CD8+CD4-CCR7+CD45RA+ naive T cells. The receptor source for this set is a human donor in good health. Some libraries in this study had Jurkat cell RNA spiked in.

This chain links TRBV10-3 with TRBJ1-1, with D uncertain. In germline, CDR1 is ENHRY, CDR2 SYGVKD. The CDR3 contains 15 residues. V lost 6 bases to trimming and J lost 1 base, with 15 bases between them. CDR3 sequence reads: CAIRGITAANTEAFF. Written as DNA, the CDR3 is TGTGCCATCAGAGGTATCACAGCAGCGAACACTGAAGCTTTCTTT.

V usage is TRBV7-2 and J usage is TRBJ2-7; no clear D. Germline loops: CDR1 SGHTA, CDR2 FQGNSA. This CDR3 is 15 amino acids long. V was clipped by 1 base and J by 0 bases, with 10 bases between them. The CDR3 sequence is CASSLEALASYEQYF. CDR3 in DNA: TGTGCCAGCAGCTTAGAAGCCCTCGCCTCCTACGAGCAGTACTTC.

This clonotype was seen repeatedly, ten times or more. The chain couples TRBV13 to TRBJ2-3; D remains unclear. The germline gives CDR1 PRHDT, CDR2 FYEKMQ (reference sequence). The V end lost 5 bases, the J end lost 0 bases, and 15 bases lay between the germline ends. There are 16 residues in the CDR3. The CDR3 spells CASSNRALSSTDTQYF. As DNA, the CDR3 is TGTGCCAGCAGCAACCGCGCACTTTCTAGCACAGATACGCAGTATTTT.

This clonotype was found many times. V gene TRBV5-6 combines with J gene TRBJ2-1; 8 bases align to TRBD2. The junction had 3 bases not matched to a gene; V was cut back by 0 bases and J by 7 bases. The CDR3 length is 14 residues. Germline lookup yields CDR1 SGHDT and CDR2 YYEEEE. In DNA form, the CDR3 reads TGTGCCAGCAGCTTGGGACTAGCGAGGAATGAGCAGTTCTTC. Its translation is CASSLGLARNEQFF.

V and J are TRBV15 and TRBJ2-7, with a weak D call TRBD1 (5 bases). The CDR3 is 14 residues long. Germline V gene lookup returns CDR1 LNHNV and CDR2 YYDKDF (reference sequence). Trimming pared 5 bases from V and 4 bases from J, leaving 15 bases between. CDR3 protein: CATSGTGSKYEQYF. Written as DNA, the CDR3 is TGTGCCACCAGCGGTACAGGATCAAAGTACGAGCAGTACTTC.

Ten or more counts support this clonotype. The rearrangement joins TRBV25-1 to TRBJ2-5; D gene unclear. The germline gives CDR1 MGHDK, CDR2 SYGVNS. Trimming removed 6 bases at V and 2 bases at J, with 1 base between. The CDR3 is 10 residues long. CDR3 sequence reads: CASRQETQYF. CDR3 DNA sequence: TGTGCCAGCAGACAAGAGACCCAGTACTTC.

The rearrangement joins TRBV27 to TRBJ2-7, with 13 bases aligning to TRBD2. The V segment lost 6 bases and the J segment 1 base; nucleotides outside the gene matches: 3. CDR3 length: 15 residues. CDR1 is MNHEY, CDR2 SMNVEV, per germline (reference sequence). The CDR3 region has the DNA TGTGCCAGCAGAGGACTAGCGGGAGAATCCTACGAGCAGTACTTC. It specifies CASRGLAGESYEQYF.

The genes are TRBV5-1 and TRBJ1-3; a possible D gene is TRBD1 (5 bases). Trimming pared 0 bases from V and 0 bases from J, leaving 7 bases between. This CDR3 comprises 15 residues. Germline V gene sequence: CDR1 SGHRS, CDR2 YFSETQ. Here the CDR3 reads CASSLGDHSGNTIYF. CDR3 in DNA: TGCGCCAGCAGCTTGGGGGACCACTCTGGAAACACCATATATTTT.

The CDR3 region has the DNA TGTGCCAGCAGCTTAGGACAGGGGTCCATGAACACTGAAGCTTTCTTT. It translates to CASSLGQGSMNTEAFF. This chain uses TRBV5-6 with TRBJ1-1, with TRBD1 matching over 9 bases. In germline, CDR1 is SGHDT, CDR2 YYEEEE. The CDR3 sequence is 16 residues long. Trimming at V came to 2 bases and at J to 0 bases, leaving 5 bases not matched to a gene.

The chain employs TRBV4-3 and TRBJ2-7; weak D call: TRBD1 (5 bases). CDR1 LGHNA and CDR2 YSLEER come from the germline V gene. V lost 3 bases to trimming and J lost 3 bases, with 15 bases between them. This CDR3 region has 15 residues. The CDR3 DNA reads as TGCGCCAGCAGCCAGGATAGGCAGGGCTACTACGAGCAGTACTTC. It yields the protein CASSQDRQGYYEQYF.

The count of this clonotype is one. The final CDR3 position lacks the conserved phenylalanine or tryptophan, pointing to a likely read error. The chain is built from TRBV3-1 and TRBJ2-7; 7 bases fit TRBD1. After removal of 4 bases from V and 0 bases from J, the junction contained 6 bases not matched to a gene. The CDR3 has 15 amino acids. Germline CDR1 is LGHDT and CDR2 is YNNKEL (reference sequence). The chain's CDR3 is CASSRGTVSSYEQYL. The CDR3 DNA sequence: TGTGCCAGCAGCCGAGGGACAGTGAGCTCCTACGAGCAGTACCTC.

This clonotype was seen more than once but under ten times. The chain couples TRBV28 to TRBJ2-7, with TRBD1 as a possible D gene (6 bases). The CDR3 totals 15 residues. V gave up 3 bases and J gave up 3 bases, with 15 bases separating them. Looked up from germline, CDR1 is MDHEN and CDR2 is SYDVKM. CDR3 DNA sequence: TGTGCCAGCAGTTTTTTCACCGGGACATTCTACGAGCAGTACTTC. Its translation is CASSFFTGTFYEQYF.

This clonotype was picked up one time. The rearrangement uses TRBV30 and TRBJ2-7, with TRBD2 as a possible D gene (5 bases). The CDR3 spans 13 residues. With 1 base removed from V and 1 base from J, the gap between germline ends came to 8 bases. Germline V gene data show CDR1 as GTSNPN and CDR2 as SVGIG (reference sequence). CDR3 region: CAWSGTPSYEQYF. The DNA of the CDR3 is TGTGCCTGGAGTGGGACTCCTTCCTACGAGCAGTACTTC.

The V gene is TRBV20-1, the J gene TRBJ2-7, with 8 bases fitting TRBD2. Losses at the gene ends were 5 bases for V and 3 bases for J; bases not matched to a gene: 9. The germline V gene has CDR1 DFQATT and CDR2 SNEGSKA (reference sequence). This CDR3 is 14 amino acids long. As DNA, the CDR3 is TGCAGTGCTCCCCAGCATGGGACTAGCTACGAGCAGTACTTC. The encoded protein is CSAPQHGTSYEQYF.

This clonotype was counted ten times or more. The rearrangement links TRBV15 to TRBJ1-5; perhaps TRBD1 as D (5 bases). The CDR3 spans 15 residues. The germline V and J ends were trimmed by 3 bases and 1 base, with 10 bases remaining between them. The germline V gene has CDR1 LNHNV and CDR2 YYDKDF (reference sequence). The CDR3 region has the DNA TGTGCCACCAGCAGGGTTCCAGGGAGCAATCAGCCCCAGCATTTT. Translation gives CATSRVPGSNQPQHF.

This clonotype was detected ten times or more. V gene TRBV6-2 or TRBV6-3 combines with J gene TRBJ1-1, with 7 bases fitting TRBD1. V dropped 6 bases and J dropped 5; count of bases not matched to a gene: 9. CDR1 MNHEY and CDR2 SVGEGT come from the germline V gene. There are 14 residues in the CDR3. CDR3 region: CASSQTGLWTEAFF. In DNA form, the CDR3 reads TGTGCCAGCAGCCAGACAGGGTTGTGGACTGAAGCTTTCTTT.

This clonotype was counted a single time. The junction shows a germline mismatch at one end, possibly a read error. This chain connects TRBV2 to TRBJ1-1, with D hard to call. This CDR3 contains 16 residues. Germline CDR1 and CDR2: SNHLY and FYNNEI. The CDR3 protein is CAGSELTPTENTEAFF. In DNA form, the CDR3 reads TGTGCCGGCAGTGAACTCACACCGACTGAGAACACTGAAGCTTTCTTT.

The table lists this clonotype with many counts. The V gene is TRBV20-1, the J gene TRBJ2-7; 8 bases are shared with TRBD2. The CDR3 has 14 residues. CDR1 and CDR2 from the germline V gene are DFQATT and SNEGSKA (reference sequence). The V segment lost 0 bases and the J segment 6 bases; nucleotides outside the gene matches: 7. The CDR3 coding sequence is TGCAGTGCTAGAGATTGGAAAGCGGGGGTCGAGCAGTACTTC. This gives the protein CSARDWKAGVEQYF.

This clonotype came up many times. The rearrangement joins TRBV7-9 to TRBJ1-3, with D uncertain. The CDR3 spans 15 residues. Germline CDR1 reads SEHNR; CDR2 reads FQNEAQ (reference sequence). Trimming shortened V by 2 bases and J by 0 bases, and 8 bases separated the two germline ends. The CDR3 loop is CASSLSRGSGNTIYF. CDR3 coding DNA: TGTGCCAGCAGCTTAAGTCGAGGCTCTGGAAACACCATATATTTT. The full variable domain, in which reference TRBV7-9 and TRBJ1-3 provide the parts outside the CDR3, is DTGVSQNPRHKITKRGQNVTFRCDPISEHNRLYWYRQTLGQGPEFLTYFQNEAQLEKSRLLSDRFSAERPKGSFSTLEIQRTEQGDSAMYLCASSLSRGSGNTIYFGEGSWLTVV.

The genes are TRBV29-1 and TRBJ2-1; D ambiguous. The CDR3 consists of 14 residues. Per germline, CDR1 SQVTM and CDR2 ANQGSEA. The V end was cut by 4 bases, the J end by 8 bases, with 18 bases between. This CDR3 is CSVVFLHSNDEQFF. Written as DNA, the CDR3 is TGCAGCGTTGTATTTCTACACTCCAACGATGAGCAGTTCTTC.

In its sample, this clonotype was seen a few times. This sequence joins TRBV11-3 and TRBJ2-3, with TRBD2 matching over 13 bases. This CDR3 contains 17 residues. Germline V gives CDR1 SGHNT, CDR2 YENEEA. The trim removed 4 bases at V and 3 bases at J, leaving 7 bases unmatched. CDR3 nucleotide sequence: TGTGCCAGCAGCTACGGACTAGCGGGAGTTTCTACAGATACGCAGTATTTT. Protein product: CASSYGLAGVSTDTQYF.

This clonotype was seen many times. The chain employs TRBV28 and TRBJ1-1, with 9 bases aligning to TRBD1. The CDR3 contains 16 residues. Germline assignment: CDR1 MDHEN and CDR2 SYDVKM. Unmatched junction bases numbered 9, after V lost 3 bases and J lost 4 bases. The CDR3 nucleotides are TGTGCCAGCAGTTTCGTTGGGACAGGGCGGGGCACTGAAGCTTTCTTT. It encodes CASSFVGTGRGTEAFF.

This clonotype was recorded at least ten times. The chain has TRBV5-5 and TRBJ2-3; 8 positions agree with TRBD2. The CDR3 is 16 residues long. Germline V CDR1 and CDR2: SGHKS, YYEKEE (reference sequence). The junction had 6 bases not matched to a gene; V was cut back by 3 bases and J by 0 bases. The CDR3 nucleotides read TGTGCCAGCAGCTCCATAGCGGGGACTAGCACAGATACGCAGTATTTT. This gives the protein CASSSIAGTSTDTQYF.

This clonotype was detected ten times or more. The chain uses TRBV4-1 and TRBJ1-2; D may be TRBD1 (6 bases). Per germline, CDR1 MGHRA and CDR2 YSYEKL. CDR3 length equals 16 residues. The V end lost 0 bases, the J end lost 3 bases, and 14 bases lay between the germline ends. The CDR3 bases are TGCGCCAGCAGCCAAGATCAAGGCGAGGGGGACTATGGCTACACCTTC. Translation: CASSQDQGEGDYGYTF.